This TCR beta chain was captured by sequencing in a study of T cell responses to AZD1222 COVID-19 vaccine. Clones were read by immunoSEQ multiplex PCR, and TCRdb kept only the in-frame ones, dropping some. The table lists roughly 150,000 clones, roughly 92% of them singletons, with about 1.4% in the top ten. A single count supports this clone. Germline lookup yields CDR1 SGHTA and CDR2 FQGNSA. CDR3 length equals 14 residues. Trimming stripped 2 bases from V and 7 bases from J, with 14 bases between. The V call is TRBV7-2, the J call TRBJ1-1; D call uncertain. The source was peripheral blood, collected on day 0 of AZD1222 vaccination. The receptor comes from an adult in good health. The CDR3 region has the DNA TGTGCCAGCAGCTTAACCCCCAACCTATTTGAAGCTTTCTTT. Protein: CASSLTPNLFEAFF.